The 15 T cell receptor beta chains in this list originate from one sample, sequenced in a study of blood T cell repertoires in COVID-19. Only in-frame clones appear in the TCRdb table, and some are missing; sequencing was by immunoSEQ multiplex PCR. Of some 150,000 clones listed, roughly 84% are singletons. The sequencing input was PBMCs or T cells enriched from blood (not recorded which). The receptors shown here come from a woman aged 45-65 years who had been exposed to COVID-19.

The chain has TRBV30 and TRBJ2-3; TRBD1 aligns across 10 bases. Trimming removed 2 bases from V and 4 bases from J; junction bases left unmatched: 6. CDR1 is GTSNPN and CDR2 is SVGIG in the germline V gene (reference sequence). The CDR3 covers 15 residues. The CDR3 sequence is CAWSSGTGAADTQYF. The CDR3 DNA follows: TGTGCCTGGAGTTCCGGGACAGGGGCGGCAGATACGCAGTATTTT.

This clone was seen only a few times. The V and J genes are TRBV10-2 and TRBJ2-2; 10 nucleotides align to TRBD2. There are 16 residues in the CDR3. Germline V gives CDR1 WSHSY, CDR2 SAAADI. The junction had 12 bases not matched to a gene; V was cut back by 7 bases and J by 7 bases. The CDR3 DNA follows: TGCGCCAGCATACAGAGCGGGGGGGCAACTGACGGGGAGCTGTTTTTT. Translated, it gives CASIQSGGATDGELFF.

The gene calls are TRBV11-2 and TRBJ2-3; a possible D gene is TRBD2 (6 bases). The ends were cut back, 7 bases at V and 0 bases at J, with 11 bases in the middle. This CDR3 is built from 14 residues. Germline V CDR1 and CDR2: SGHAT, FQNNGV. The CDR3 nucleotides are TGTGCCAGCATGGGGACTTACAGCACAGATACGCAGTATTTT. Protein sequence: CASMGTYSTDTQYF. Filled out from reference TRBV11-2 and TRBJ2-3, the complete variable domain reads EAGVAQSPRYKIIEKRQSVAFWCNPISGHATLYWYQQILGQGPKLLIQFQNNGVVDDSQLPKDRFSAERLKGVDSTLKIQPAKLEDSAVYLCASMGTYSTDTQYFGPGTRLTVL.

The chain recombines TRBV2 with TRBJ1-4, with no clear D. Deletions cut 0 bases from V and 7 bases from J, with 3 bases between. Germline V gene lookup returns CDR1 SNHLY and CDR2 FYNNEI. The length of the CDR3 is 12 residues. CDR3 DNA sequence: TGTGCCAGCAGTGAAGCCAGTGAAAAACTGTTTTTT. Encoded protein: CASSEASEKLFF.

The genes are TRBV19 and TRBJ1-2; D possibly corresponds to TRBD1 (6 bases). Trimming removed 6 bases at V and 5 bases at J, with 19 bases between. Germline V lookup: CDR1 LNHDA, CDR2 SQIVND (reference sequence). The CDR3 runs to 15 residues. CDR3 nucleotide sequence: TGTGCCAGTAGCCGCACTTCCGGGACACAGTATGGCTACACCTTC. This encodes CASSRTSGTQYGYTF.

This chain uses TRBV29-1 with TRBJ2-5; 7 bases align to TRBD2. J was trimmed by 9 bases and V by 6 bases; bases with no gene match: 22. The CDR3 runs 16 residues. Germline V lookup: CDR1 SQVTM, CDR2 ANQGSEA. The CDR3 DNA reads TGCAGCGTCGGGAATATAGGGACTACCTTGTCAAGGTCCCAGTACTTC. The encoded protein is CSVGNIGTTLSRSQYF.

This rearrangement joins TRBV24-1 to TRBJ2-1, with D perhaps matching TRBD1 (7 bases). Germline V lookup: CDR1 KGHDR, CDR2 SFDVKD. CDR3 length: 15 residues. Trimming removed 2 bases from V and 5 bases from J, with 12 bases in between. The chain's CDR3 is CATSDWAGGHNEQFF. CDR3 DNA sequence: TGTGCCACCAGTGATTGGGCAGGGGGGCACAATGAGCAGTTCTTC.

CDR3 bases: TGTGCCAGCAGCCAAGGGCAAAAGCCCCAGCATTTT. This translates into CASSQGQKPQHF. This rearrangement joins TRBV3-1 (or the pseudogene TRBV3-2) to TRBJ1-5; D unclear. Trimming stripped 1 base from V and 8 bases from J, with 6 bases between. Germline-derived CDR1 and CDR2 are LGHDT and YNNKEL (reference sequence). The CDR3 extends over 12 amino acids.

This clone was picked up a small number of times. The J gene is TRBJ2-5, the V gene TRBV10-3; 7 bases are shared with TRBD1. Trimming cost V 6 bases and J 5 bases; bases outside gene matches: 9. This CDR3 is built from 14 residues. Germline CDR1 and CDR2: ENHRY and SYGVKD. The DNA for the CDR3 is TGTGCCATCAGGGGACAGTCGGGGTGGGAGACCCAGTACTTC. Translated: CAIRGQSGWETQYF.

V gene TRBV5-4 combines with J gene TRBJ2-2, with 11 positions matching TRBD2. This CDR3 region has 16 residues. The V gene end was trimmed by 2 bases and the J gene end by 4 bases; junction bases not matched to a gene: 4. CDR1 is SGHNT and CDR2 is YYREEE in the germline V gene (reference sequence). Here the CDR3 DNA reads TGTGCCAGCAGCTTAGGACTAGCGGGCGCCACCGGGGAGCTGTTTTTT. Translating it yields CASSLGLAGATGELFF.

The chain is built from TRBV19 and TRBJ1-4; TRBD1 agrees at 10 bases. Per the germline V gene, CDR1 is LNHDA and CDR2 is SQIVND (reference sequence). J was trimmed by 0 bases and V by 4 bases; bases with no gene match: 5. This CDR3 spans 17 amino acids. The CDR3 nucleotides read TGTGCCAGTAGTACCCGGGACAGGGGCGCAACTAATGAAAAACTGTTTTTT. It yields the protein CASSTRDRGATNEKLFF.

The chain carries TRBV6-5 and TRBJ1-1; D ambiguous. Germline V gene lookup returns CDR1 MNHEY and CDR2 SVGAGI. The CDR3 contains 13 residues. Trimming took off 8 bases at V and 3 bases at J, with 13 bases between the two ends. The CDR3 is CASAQTRDTEAFF. CDR3 nucleotides: TGTGCCAGCGCGCAGACCCGGGACACTGAAGCTTTCTTT.

This rearrangement joins TRBV27 to TRBJ2-3; 7 nucleotides align to TRBD2. Germline values: CDR1 MNHEY, CDR2 SMNVEV (reference sequence). The CDR3 extends over 14 amino acids. V dropped 7 bases and J dropped 6; count of bases not matched to a gene: 10. Here the CDR3 reads CASTPSGVGDTQYF. In nucleotides, the CDR3 is TGTGCCAGCACCCCCAGCGGGGTGGGGGATACGCAGTATTTT.

The rearrangement links TRBV5-5 to TRBJ2-3, with D unresolved. Germline values: CDR1 SGHKS, CDR2 YYEKEE (reference sequence). The CDR3 has 15 residues. V was clipped by 1 base and J by 4 bases, with 13 bases between them. In DNA form, the CDR3 reads TGTGCCAGCAGCTTGTTGGCCCGCGCGGCAGATACGCAGTATTTT. Translation: CASSLLARAADTQYF.

This clone was observed once. This chain links TRBV7-6 with TRBJ2-3; 10 bases map to TRBD2. Germline loops: CDR1 SGHVS, CDR2 FNYEAQ. The ends lost 4 bases at V and 6 bases at J; junction bases unmatched: 4. The CDR3 extends over 14 amino acids. CDR3 DNA sequence: TGTGCCAGCAGCTCCCGGACTAGCGGTGATACGCAGTATTTT. Translated: CASSSRTSGDTQYF.